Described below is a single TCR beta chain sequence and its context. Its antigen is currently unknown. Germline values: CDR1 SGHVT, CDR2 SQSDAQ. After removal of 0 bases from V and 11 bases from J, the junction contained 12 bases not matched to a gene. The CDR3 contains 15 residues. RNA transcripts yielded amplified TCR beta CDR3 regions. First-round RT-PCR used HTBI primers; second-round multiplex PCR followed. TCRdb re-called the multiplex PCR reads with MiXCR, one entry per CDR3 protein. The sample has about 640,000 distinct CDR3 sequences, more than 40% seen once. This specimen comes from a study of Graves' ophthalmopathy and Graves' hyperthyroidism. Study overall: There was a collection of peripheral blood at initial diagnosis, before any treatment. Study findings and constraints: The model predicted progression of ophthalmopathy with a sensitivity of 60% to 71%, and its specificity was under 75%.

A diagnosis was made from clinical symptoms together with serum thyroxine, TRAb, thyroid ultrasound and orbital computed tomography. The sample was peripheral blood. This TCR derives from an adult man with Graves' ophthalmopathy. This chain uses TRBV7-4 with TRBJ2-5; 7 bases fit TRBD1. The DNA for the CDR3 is TGTGCCAGCAGCTTAGCTCAGACAGGGCCCCTGGAGCAGTACTTC. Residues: CASSLAQTGPLEQYF.